Listed here are 2 T cell receptor beta chains from one sample, sequenced in a study of regulatory T cells in long-lasting Graves disease. The time point here: newly diagnosed GD, antithyroid drugs for less than 3 months. The TCR library was made from RNA that had been extracted from PBMCs in TRIzol. Through Arm-PCR of CDR3 regions and iRepertoire HTBI primers, TCR beta libraries were built. TCRdb re-analysed the multiplex PCR reads in MiXCR, keeping a single row per CDR3 protein. This repertoire shows approximately 400,000 distinct CDR3 sequences, 15% found once; its top ten account for about 8%. These records were also assigned to another study, of T cells in Graves' hyperthyroidism and ophthalmopathy.

The sequences come from peripheral blood mononuclear cells (PBMCs), collected at new diagnosis, from a patient treated with antithyroid drugs. The receptors were gathered from a woman aged 40 to 49 with Graves disease.

This clonotype was recorded at least ten times. The CDR3 sequence: CSASGREGTDTQYF. The CDR3 DNA is TGCAGTGCTAGCGGGAGAGAGGGCACAGATACGCAGTATTTT. This sequence joins TRBV20-1 and TRBJ2-3; D possibly corresponds to TRBD2 (6 bases). The V end lost 3 bases, the J end lost 1 base, and 11 bases lay between the germline ends. Germline values: CDR1 DFQATT, CDR2 SNEGSKA (reference sequence). CDR3 length: 14 residues.

Only a few counts were recorded for this clonotype. V usage is TRBV30 and J usage is TRBJ2-7; 10 bases match TRBD1. The CDR3 consists of 14 residues. Germline V CDR1 and CDR2: GTSNPN, SVGIG (reference sequence). V was clipped by 1 base and J by 3 bases; unmatched bases: 3. CDR3 bases: TGTGCCTGGAGTGCCGGGACAGGGGACTACGAGCAGTACTTC. Translation: CAWSAGTGDYEQYF.